This T cell receptor (beta chain) was sequenced during a study of neurological immune-mediated disorders. Study results and caveats: The repertoires of 18 of 34 multiple sclerosis patients were placed by phylogenetic grouping in a single related-CDR3 cluster, which may be a signature.

The unsorted libraries originated from 2 million PBMCs kept at -80 C. Trimming stripped 6 bases from V and 0 bases from J, with 7 bases between. Germline loops: CDR1 SGHRS, CDR2 YFSETQ. This CDR3 has 14 residues. In every sequencing run, more than 170 million TCR-beta sequences were generated from 15-18 subjects. TCRdb analysed the 5' RACE reads with MiXCR anew, one entry per CDR3 protein. The sample consists of 65,000 to 85,000 distinct CDR3 sequences, 2.5% to 3.5% of them appearing once. In this sample, this clonotype turned up many times. Antigen unknown. Sequencing was carried out using PBMCs. The chain links TRBV5-1 to TRBJ2-6, with D possibly TRBD2 on 6 matching bases. The origin of this receptor is a woman aged 45-65 years with multiple sclerosis. Here the CDR3 DNA reads TGCGCCAGCATGCGGGACTCTGGGGCCAACGTCCTGACTTTC. Its translation is CASMRDSGANVLTF.